The text below deals with one T cell receptor beta chain. Its antigen remains unknown. Clones were read by immunoSEQ multiplex PCR, and TCRdb kept only the in-frame ones, dropping some. The sample holds 90,000 to 95,000 clones, 75% to 95% seen once. These data originate in a study of graft-versus-host responses after intestinal transplantation. Study in general: Recipients uniformly received anti-thymocyte globulin induction, followed by tacrolimus and steroids for 2 to 4 years. General study findings and limits: Subjects displaying graft-donor T cell macrochimerism possessed elevated graft-versus-host to host-versus-graft clonal ratios inside allografts.

The CDR3 extends over 12 amino acids. With 3 bases removed from V and 10 bases from J, the gap between germline ends came to 12 bases. The germline CDR1 and CDR2 sequences are SGHAT and FQNNGV. The sequence was obtained from a human donor who received an intestinal transplant. This sample comprised unstimulated CD8+ T cells sorted from spleen or lymph node cells, obtained before intestinal transplant. The chain links TRBV11-2 to TRBJ2-5, with D unclear. The CDR3 DNA follows: TGTGCCAGCAGCTTTGTCCCCGAGGTCCAGTACTTC. Its protein product is CASSFVPEVQYF.